Each of the 10 T cell receptor beta chains below was sequenced from the same sample in a study of blood T cells in healthy people across ages. A second roughly 6 to 12 cycle PCR used barcoded and J-beta primers. TCRdb processed the 5' RACE reads anew with MiXCR; each CDR3 protein has one entry. The table records 600,000 or so distinct CDR3 sequences, roughly 31% of them present only once. Sequenced input: blood. These TCRs come from a woman aged 80 or over in good health.

The CDR3 region has the DNA TGCGCCAGCAGCTTGGGGGACTGGCCCAATGAGCAGTTCTTC. Translated, it gives CASSLGDWPNEQFF. This chain connects TRBV5-1 to TRBJ2-1; D perhaps matches TRBD2 (6 bases). Germline V lookup: CDR1 SGHRS, CDR2 YFSETQ. The V and J ends lost 0 bases and 6 bases respectively, with 10 bases between them. This CDR3 spans 14 amino acids.

A few counts support this clonotype. V and J are TRBV9 and TRBJ1-1; D is uncertain. This CDR3 comprises 13 residues. V gave up 3 bases and J gave up 4 bases, with 10 bases separating them. Germline-derived CDR1 and CDR2 are SGDLS and YYNGEE. DNA for the CDR3: TGTGCCAGCAGCGCCATACTGGGCACTGAAGCTTTCTTT. It specifies CASSAILGTEAFF. The full variable domain, completed using reference TRBV9 and TRBJ1-1, is DSGVTQTPKHLITATGQRVTLRCSPRSGDLSVYWYQQSLDQGLQFLIQYYNGEERAKGNILERFSAQQFPDLHSELNLSSLELGDSALYFCASSAILGTEAFFGQGTRLTVV.

This clonotype was found a few times. This rearrangement joins TRBV27 to TRBJ2-4, with 9 positions matching TRBD2. Germline CDR1 MNHEY, CDR2 SMNVEV (reference sequence). CDR3 size: 15 residues. The junction had 13 bases not matched to a gene; V was cut back by 3 bases and J by 13 bases. The CDR3 reads CASSLVASGVEEQYF. CDR3 in DNA: TGTGCCAGCAGTTTGGTGGCTAGCGGGGTGGAAGAGCAGTACTTC.

This clonotype was counted ten times or more. The chain links TRBV5-1 to TRBJ2-1; TRBD1 matches at 7 bases. Unmatched junction bases numbered 7, after V lost 5 bases and J lost 2 bases. The CDR3 is 15 amino acids. The germline gives CDR1 SGHRS, CDR2 YFSETQ. The CDR3 protein is CASRTGTIPYNEQFF. Here the CDR3 DNA reads TGCGCCAGCAGGACAGGGACGATCCCCTACAATGAGCAGTTCTTC.

This sequence joins TRBV10-3 and TRBJ2-7; the D is unclear. With 10 bases removed from V and 0 bases from J, the gap between germline ends came to 16 bases. Germline values: CDR1 ENHRY, CDR2 SYGVKD. The CDR3 runs 14 residues. The CDR3 loop is CATLDKTYSYEQYF. The DNA for the CDR3 is TGTGCCACCTTAGACAAAACTTACTCCTACGAGCAGTACTTC.

The table lists this clonotype with many counts. Just one base apart from a much larger clone, this may be a read error. The chain is built from TRBV27 and TRBJ2-1, with no clear D. Judging by the DNA end, TRBJ2-7 fits better; the J call may be wrong. From germline, CDR1 is MNHEY and CDR2 SMNVEV (reference sequence). The CDR3 sequence is 16 residues long. The chain's CDR3 is CASLKSGSNSYNEQYF. The CDR3 coding sequence is TGTGCCAGCTTGAAATCCGGATCGAACTCCTACAATGAGCAGTACTTC.

This clonotype has a count of ten or more. This chain connects TRBV7-3 to TRBJ2-5; 8 nucleotides match TRBD2. The CDR3 has 13 amino acids. Germline V gene lookup returns CDR1 SGHTA and CDR2 FQGTGA. V lost 6 bases and J lost 5; bases outside the gene matches: 5. The CDR3, as DNA: TGTGCCAGCAGTATAGCGGGGAGGGAGACCCAGTACTTC. This gives the protein CASSIAGRETQYF.

There are many counts of this clonotype. The chain is built from TRBV28 and TRBJ2-7; no reliable D call. The germline CDR1 and CDR2 sequences are MDHEN and SYDVKM. The CDR3 has 13 amino acids. V was shortened by 10 bases and J by 2 bases, with 15 bases between the two germline ends. The CDR3 sequence is CATSSIKPYEQYF. In DNA, the CDR3 is TGTGCCACCTCCTCCATCAAGCCCTACGAGCAGTACTTC. Full variable domain (missing parts from reference TRBV28 and TRBJ2-7): DVKVTQSSRYLVKRTGEKVFLECVQDMDHENMFWYRQDPGLGLRLIYFSYDVKMKEKGDIPEGYSVSREKKERFSLILESASTNQTSMYLCATSSIKPYEQYFGPGTRLTVT.

As for this clonotype: A much larger clonotype is one base distant, so this may be a read error. The chain has TRBV18 and TRBJ2-4; D not certain. The J call may be wrong; the DNA end is better matched by TRBJ2-7. The CDR3 runs 14 residues. Looked up from germline, CDR1 is KGHSH and CDR2 is LQKENI. This CDR3 reads CASSPPGPNYEQYF. CDR3 sequence (DNA): TGTGCCAGCTCACCACCAGGACCTAACTACGAGCAGTACTTC.

This sequence joins TRBV7-6 and TRBJ1-5; weak D call: TRBD1 (5 bases). From germline, CDR1 is SGHVS and CDR2 FNYEAQ. Between the trimmed V and J ends, which lost 5 bases and 6 bases, there was a span of 14 bases. This CDR3 is 14 amino acids long. CDR3 region: CASSAGTRGQPQHF. Here the CDR3 DNA reads TGTGCCAGCAGCGCCGGGACTAGGGGTCAGCCCCAGCATTTT.